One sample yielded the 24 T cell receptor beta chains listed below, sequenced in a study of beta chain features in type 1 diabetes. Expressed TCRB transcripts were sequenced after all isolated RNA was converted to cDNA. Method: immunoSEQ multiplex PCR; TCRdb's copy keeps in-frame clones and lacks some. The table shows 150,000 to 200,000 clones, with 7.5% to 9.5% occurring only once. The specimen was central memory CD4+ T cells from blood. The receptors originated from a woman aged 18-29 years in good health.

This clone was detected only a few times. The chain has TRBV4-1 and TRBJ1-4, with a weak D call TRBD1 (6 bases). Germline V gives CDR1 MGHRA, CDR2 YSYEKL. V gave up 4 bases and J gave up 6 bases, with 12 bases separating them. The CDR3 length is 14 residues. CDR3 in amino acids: CASSLGQKYEKLFF. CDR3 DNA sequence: TGCGCCAGCAGCCTCGGACAGAAATATGAAAAACTGTTTTTT.

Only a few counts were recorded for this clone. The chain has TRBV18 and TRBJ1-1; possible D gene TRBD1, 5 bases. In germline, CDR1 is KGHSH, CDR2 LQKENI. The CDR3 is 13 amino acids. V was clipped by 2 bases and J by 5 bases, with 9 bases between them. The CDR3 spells CASSPGTGTEAFF. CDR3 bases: TGTGCCAGCTCACCAGGGACTGGGACTGAAGCTTTCTTT.

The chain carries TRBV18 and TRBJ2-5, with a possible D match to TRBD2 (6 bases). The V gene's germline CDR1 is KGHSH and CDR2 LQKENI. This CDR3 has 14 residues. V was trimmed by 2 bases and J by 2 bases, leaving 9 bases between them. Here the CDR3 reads CASSPGAGQETQYF. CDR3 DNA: TGTGCCAGCTCACCAGGGGCGGGGCAAGAGACCCAGTACTTC.

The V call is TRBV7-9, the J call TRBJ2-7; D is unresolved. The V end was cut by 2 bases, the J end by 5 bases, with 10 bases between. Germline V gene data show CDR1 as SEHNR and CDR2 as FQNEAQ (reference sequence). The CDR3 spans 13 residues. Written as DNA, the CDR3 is TGTGCCAGCAGCTTATCCGGTCTCGACGAGCAGTACTTC. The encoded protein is CASSLSGLDEQYF.

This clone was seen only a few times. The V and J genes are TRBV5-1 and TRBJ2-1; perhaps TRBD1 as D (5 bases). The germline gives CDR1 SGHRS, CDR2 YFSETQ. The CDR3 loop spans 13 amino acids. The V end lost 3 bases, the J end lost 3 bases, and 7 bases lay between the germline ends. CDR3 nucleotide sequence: TGCGCCAGCAGCTCGACAGACTACAATGAGCAGTTCTTC. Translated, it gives CASSSTDYNEQFF.

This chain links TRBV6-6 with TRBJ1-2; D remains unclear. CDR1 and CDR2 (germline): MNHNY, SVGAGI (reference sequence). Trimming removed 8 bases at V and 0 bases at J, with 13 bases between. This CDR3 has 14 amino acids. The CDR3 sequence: CASGKRQSNYGYTF. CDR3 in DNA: TGTGCCAGCGGTAAGAGGCAGTCTAACTATGGCTACACCTTC.

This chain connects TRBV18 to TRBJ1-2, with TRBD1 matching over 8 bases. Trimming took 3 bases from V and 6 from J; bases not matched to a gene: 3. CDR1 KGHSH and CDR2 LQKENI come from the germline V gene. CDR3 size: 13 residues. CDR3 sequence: CASSPDRENGYTF. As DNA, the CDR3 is TGTGCCAGCTCACCGGACAGGGAAAATGGCTACACCTTC.

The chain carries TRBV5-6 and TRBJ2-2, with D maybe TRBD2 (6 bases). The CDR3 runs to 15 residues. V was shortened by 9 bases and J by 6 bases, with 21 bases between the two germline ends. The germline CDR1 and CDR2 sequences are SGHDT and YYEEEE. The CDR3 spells CATHSGGWIAGELFF. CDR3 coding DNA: TGTGCCACGCATTCCGGAGGGTGGATCGCCGGGGAGCTGTTTTTT.

CDR3 DNA: TGTGCCATCGCACCCGGGGGCGGGACAGGCGAGCAGTACTTC. Its protein is CAIAPGGGTGEQYF. The J gene is TRBJ2-7, the V gene TRBV10-3; 8 nucleotides line up with TRBD1. The CDR3 loop spans 14 amino acids. From germline, CDR1 is ENHRY and CDR2 SYGVKD. V shed 8 bases, J shed 6 bases, and the junction held 12 bases outside the gene matches.

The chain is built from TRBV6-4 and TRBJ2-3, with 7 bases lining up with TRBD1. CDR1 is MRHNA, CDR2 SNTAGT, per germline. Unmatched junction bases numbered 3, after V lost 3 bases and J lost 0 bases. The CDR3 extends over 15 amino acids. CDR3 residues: CASSERTGSTDTQYF. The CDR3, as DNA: TGTGCCAGCAGTGAACGGACAGGTAGCACAGATACGCAGTATTTT.

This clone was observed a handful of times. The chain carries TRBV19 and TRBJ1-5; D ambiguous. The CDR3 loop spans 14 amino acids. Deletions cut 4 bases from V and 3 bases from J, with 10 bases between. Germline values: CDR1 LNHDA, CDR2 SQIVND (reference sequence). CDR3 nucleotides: TGTGCCAGTAGTAGGGAGGGTTTCAATCAGCCCCAGCATTTT. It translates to CASSREGFNQPQHF.

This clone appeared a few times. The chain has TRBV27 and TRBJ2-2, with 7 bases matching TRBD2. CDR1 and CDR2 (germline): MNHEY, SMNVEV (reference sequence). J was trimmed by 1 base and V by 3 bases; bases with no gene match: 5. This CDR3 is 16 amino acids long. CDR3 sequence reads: CASSLIGTMNTGELFF. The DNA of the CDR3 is TGTGCCAGCAGTTTGATTGGGACTATGAACACCGGGGAGCTGTTTTTT.

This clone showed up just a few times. The CDR3 coding sequence is TGCAGCGTTGATTTGGGACAGGGGGGAGACGAGCAGTACTTC. Encoded protein: CSVDLGQGGDEQYF. This chain uses TRBV29-1 with TRBJ2-7; 11 bases line up with TRBD1. This CDR3 is 14 amino acids long. The V segment lost 3 bases and the J segment 5 bases; nucleotides outside the gene matches: 6. The germline V gene has CDR1 SQVTM and CDR2 ANQGSEA.

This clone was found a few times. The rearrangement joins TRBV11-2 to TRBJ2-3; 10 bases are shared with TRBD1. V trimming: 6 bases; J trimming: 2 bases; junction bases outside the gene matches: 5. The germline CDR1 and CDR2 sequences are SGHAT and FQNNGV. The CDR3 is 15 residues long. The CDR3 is CASSRQGALTDTQYF. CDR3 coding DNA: TGTGCCAGCAGTCGACAGGGGGCCCTCACAGATACGCAGTATTTT.

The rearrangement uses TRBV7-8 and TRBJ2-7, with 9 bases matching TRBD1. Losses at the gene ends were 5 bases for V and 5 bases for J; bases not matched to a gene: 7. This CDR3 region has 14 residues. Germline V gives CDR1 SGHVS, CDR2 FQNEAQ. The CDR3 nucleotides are TGTGCCAGCAGCACCTGGACAGGGGACCACGAGCAGTACTTC. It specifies CASSTWTGDHEQYF. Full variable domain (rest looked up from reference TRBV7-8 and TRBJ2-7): GAGVSQSPRYKVAKRGQDVALRCDPISGHVSLFWYQQALGQGPEFLTYFQNEAQLDKSGLPSDRFFAERPEGSVSTLKIQRTQQEDSAVYLCASSTWTGDHEQYFGPGTRLTVT.

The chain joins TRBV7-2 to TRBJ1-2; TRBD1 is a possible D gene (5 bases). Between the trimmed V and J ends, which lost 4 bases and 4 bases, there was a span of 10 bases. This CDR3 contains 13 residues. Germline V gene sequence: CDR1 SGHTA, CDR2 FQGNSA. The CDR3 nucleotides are TGTGCCAGCAGCTCCCAGGGTATCTATGGCTACACCTTC. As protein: CASSSQGIYGYTF.

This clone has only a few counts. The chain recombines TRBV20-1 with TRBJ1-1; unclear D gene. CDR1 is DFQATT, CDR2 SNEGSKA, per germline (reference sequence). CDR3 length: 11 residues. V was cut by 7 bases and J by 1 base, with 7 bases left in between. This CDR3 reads CSGTENTEAFF. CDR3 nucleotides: TGCAGTGGCACAGAGAACACTGAAGCTTTCTTT.

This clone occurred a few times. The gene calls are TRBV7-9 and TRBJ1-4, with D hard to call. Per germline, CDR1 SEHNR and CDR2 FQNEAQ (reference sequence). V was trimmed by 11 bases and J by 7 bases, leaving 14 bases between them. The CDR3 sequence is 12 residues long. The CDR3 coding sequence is TGTGCCTCCCCTTCTTCCGGTGAAAAACTGTTTTTT. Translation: CASPSSGEKLFF.

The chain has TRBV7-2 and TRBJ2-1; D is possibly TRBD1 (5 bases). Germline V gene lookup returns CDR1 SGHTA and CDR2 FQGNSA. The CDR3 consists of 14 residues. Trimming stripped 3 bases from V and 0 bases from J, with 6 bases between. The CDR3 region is CASSFDSSYNEQFF. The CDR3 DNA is TGTGCCAGCAGCTTCGACAGCTCCTACAATGAGCAGTTCTTC.

The CDR3 spells CASNRAGLTDTQYF. The CDR3 bases are TGTGCCAGCAACCGGGCGGGGCTCACAGATACGCAGTATTTT. This chain joins TRBV7-3 and TRBJ2-3; a weak D match, TRBD2 (6 bases). Germline V gene lookup returns CDR1 SGHTA and CDR2 FQGTGA. This CDR3 has 14 residues. V lost 7 bases and J 2 bases, leaving 13 bases between the germline ends.

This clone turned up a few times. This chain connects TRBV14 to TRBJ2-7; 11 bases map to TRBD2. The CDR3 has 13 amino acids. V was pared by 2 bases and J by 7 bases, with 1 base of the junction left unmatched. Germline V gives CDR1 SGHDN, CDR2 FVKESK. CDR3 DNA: TGTGCCAGCAGCCAAAGACTAGCGGGGGAGCAGTACTTC. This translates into CASSQRLAGEQYF.

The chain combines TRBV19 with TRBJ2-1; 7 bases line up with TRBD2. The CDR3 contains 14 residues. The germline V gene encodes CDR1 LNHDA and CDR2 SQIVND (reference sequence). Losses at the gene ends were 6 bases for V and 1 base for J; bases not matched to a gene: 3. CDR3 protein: CASSGGSSYNEQFF. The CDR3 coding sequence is TGTGCCAGTAGCGGCGGGAGTTCCTACAATGAGCAGTTCTTC.

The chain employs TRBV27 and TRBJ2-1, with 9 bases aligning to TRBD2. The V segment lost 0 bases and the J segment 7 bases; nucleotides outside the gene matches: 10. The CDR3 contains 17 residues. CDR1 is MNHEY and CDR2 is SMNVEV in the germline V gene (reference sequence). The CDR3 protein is CASSLSQTSGRINEQFF. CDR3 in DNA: TGTGCCAGCAGTTTATCTCAGACCAGCGGGAGGATAAATGAGCAGTTCTTC.

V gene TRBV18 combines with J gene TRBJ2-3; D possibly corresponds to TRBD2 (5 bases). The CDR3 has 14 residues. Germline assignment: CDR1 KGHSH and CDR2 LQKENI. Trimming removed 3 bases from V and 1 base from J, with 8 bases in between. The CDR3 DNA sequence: TGTGCCAGCTCACCGGGTAGCGGCACAGATACGCAGTATTTT. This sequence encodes CASSPGSGTDTQYF.